A single sample gave rise to the 2 T cell receptor beta chains below, sequenced in a study of cytomegalovirus exposure and HLA in healthy donors. A multiplex PCR was run with 60 Vbeta primers and 13 Jbeta primers. The table came from immunoSEQ multiplex PCR; TCRdb's copy has only in-frame clones and leaves some out. Of around 100,000 clones in the sample, about four fifths were seen once. The specimen was PBMCs. The source of these receptors is a man aged 30-40 years in good health and CMV-seropositive.

J is TRBJ1-3 and V is TRBV11-2, with D unclear. This CDR3 region has 14 residues. Deletions cut 4 bases from V and 4 bases from J, with 11 bases between. Germline V gives CDR1 SGHAT, CDR2 FQNNGV. In nucleotides, the CDR3 is TGTGCCAGCAGCTCATCAGGAAAAGGAAACACCATATATTTT. It codes for CASSSSGKGNTIYF. The full variable domain, in which reference TRBV11-2 and TRBJ1-3 provide the parts outside the CDR3, is EAGVAQSPRYKIIEKRQSVAFWCNPISGHATLYWYQQILGQGPKLLIQFQNNGVVDDSQLPKDRFSAERLKGVDSTLKIQPAKLEDSAVYLCASSSSGKGNTIYFGEGSWLTVV.

The chain is built from TRBV29-1 and TRBJ2-1, with 7 bases lining up with TRBD2. This CDR3 spans 14 amino acids. Per germline, CDR1 SQVTM and CDR2 ANQGSEA. V shed 2 bases and J 6 bases; nucleotides not matched to a gene: 7. CDR3 residues: CSVERTRGGNEQFF. The DNA of the CDR3 is TGCAGCGTTGAACGGACTAGGGGAGGCAATGAGCAGTTCTTC.